This TCR beta chain emerged from a study of blood T cell repertoires in COVID-19. The CDR3 spans 13 residues. V lost 8 bases and J lost 5, with 15 bases in between. Germline V CDR1 and CDR2: SNHLY, FYNNEI. The assay was immunoSEQ multiplex PCR, and TCRdb's table has in-frame clones only and misses some. The sample holds 95,000 to 150,000 clones; approximately 83% are singletons and the top ten take about a quarter. This receptor was identified in a woman aged 80 or over with acute or convalescent COVID-19. The chain couples TRBV2 to TRBJ2-5; weak D call: TRBD1 (5 bases). The sequenced material came from peripheral blood. The CDR3 loop is CASGQGWSETQYF. CDR3 sequence (DNA): TGTGCCAGCGGGCAGGGATGGTCGGAGACCCAGTACTTC.